The 4 T cell receptor beta chains given below trace back to one sample, sequenced in a study of CD8+CD57+ T cells in acquired aplastic anemia. CDR3 and TCR beta VDJ profiling relied on a genomic DNA template. TCRdb called the reads again in MiXCR, with one record for every CDR3 protein. The sample consists of roughly 81,000 distinct CDR3 sequences, over 35% of them appearing once. Sequenced: sorted CD4+, CD8+, or CD8+CD57+ T cells (not recorded which) from PBMCs. The receptors were sampled from a human donor in good health, serving as a control.

In this sample, this clonotype turned up a few times. A much larger clone is a single base away; this may be a read error. The V gene is TRBV7-8, the J gene TRBJ2-3; D is undetermined. Germline loops: CDR1 SGHVS, CDR2 FQNEAQ. Trimming pared 5 bases from V and 4 bases from J, leaving 7 bases between. The CDR3 extends over 12 amino acids. The CDR3 protein is CASSRGADTQYF. In DNA, the CDR3 is TGTGCCAGCAGCCGAGGAGCAGATACGCAGTATTTT.

Ten or more counts support this clonotype. CDR3 in DNA: TGTGCCAGCAGCTCGACGGACAATCAGCCCCAGCATTTT. Its protein is CASSSTDNQPQHF. The chain is built from TRBV7-9 and TRBJ1-5, with D uncertain. Germline-derived CDR1 and CDR2 are SEHNR and FQNEAQ (reference sequence). The ends were cut back, 4 bases at V and 3 bases at J, with 7 bases in the middle. The CDR3 is 13 residues long.

V gene TRBV11-2 combines with J gene TRBJ2-5, with 12 positions matching TRBD2. The CDR3 is 15 amino acids. Looked up from germline, CDR1 is SGHAT and CDR2 is FQNNGV. J gave up 5 bases and V 3 bases, and 4 bases lay outside the gene matches. CDR3 nucleotide sequence: TGTGCCAGCAGCTTTACTAGCGGGGGGTGGGAGACCCAGTACTTC. Translated: CASSFTSGGWETQYF.

The chain recombines TRBV10-3 with TRBJ2-7, with 9 bases matching TRBD2. Germline loops: CDR1 ENHRY, CDR2 SYGVKD. There are 15 residues in the CDR3. V shed 8 bases and J 3 bases; nucleotides not matched to a gene: 11. The CDR3 DNA sequence: TGTGCCATCGGGAGCCCTCCGACTAGCGGCTACGAGCAGTACTTC. Its translation is CAIGSPPTSGYEQYF.